What follows are 23 T cell receptor beta chains derived from one specimen sequenced in a study of OX40 agonist ivuxolimab in advanced cancers. Assay used: immunoSEQ multiplex PCR; TCRdb lists only in-frame clones, some missing. This table holds under 75,000 clones, 85% to 90% found once. The input for sequencing was CD4+ or CD8+ T cells sorted from blood, taken in a trial of the OX40 agonist ivuxolimab. The source is an adult with an advanced solid tumor such as melanoma, head and neck, liver or kidney cancer.

V and J are TRBV30 and TRBJ1-1; D unclear. Trimming took 0 bases from V and 6 from J, leaving 17 bases between them. Germline CDR1 reads GTSNPN; CDR2 reads SVGIG (reference sequence). There are 15 residues in the CDR3. The CDR3 sequence is CAWSVQTRVGPEAFF. CDR3 coding DNA: TGTGCCTGGAGTGTACAGACACGAGTAGGGCCTGAAGCTTTCTTT.

The rearrangement joins TRBV7-2 to TRBJ1-4; weak D call: TRBD1 (6 bases). The CDR3 contains 13 residues. V shed 5 bases and J shed 7 bases, with 11 bases lying between them. Germline loops: CDR1 SGHTA, CDR2 FQGNSA. The CDR3 loop reads CASSRDRSEKLFF. The CDR3 DNA follows: TGTGCCAGCAGCCGTGACAGGTCTGAAAAACTGTTTTTT.

V gene TRBV6-5 combines with J gene TRBJ2-1; D unresolved. CDR3 length: 14 amino acids. Deletions cut 2 bases from V and 4 bases from J, with 9 bases between. Germline loops: CDR1 MNHEY, CDR2 SVGAGI. The DNA of the CDR3 is TGTGCCAGCAGTTACGAGCTAATATACAATGAGCAGTTCTTC. Amino acids: CASSYELIYNEQFF.

The chain has TRBV5-1 and TRBJ2-6; D perhaps matches TRBD1 (6 bases). V was shortened by 0 bases and J by 2 bases, with 9 bases between the two germline ends. Germline V lookup: CDR1 SGHRS, CDR2 YFSETQ. The CDR3 has 16 amino acids. The DNA of the CDR3 is TGCGCCAGCAGCTTGGCCTCAGGGGCTGGGGCCAACGTCCTGACTTTC. As protein: CASSLASGAGANVLTF.

The chain is built from TRBV2 and TRBJ2-2, with D possibly being TRBD2 (5 bases). V was shortened by 4 bases and J by 4 bases, with 13 bases between the two germline ends. The CDR3 covers 15 residues. Germline lookup yields CDR1 SNHLY and CDR2 FYNNEI. CDR3 sequence (DNA): TGTGCCAGCAGTGGGTCTAGCTTCGGCACCGGGGAGCTGTTTTTT. Protein product: CASSGSSFGTGELFF. Supplemented by reference TRBV2 and TRBJ2-2, the full variable domain reads EPEVTQTPSHQVTQMGQEVILRCVPISNHLYFYWYRQILGQKVEFLVSFYNNEISEKSEIFDDQFSVERPDGSNFTLKIRSTKLEDSAMYFCASSGSSFGTGELFFGEGSRLTVL.

The V and J genes are TRBV6-5 and TRBJ1-4; D unclear. The CDR3 has 13 amino acids. V lost 8 bases and J lost 2, with 9 bases in between. CDR1 is MNHEY, CDR2 SVGAGI, per germline. The CDR3 bases are TGTGCCAGCGGGAGGCCTACTAATGAAAAACTGTTTTTT. Translation: CASGRPTNEKLFF.

This clone has only a few counts. The genes are TRBV2 and TRBJ1-5, with D maybe TRBD1 (6 bases). The CDR3 totals 13 residues. Germline V lookup: CDR1 SNHLY, CDR2 FYNNEI. V lost 7 bases, J lost 3 bases, and 10 bases lay in between. The CDR3 DNA reads TGTGCCAGCACTACAGGGTACAATCAGCCCCAGCATTTT. This gives the protein CASTTGYNQPQHF. Filled out from reference TRBV2 and TRBJ1-5, the complete variable domain reads EPEVTQTPSHQVTQMGQEVILRCVPISNHLYFYWYRQILGQKVEFLVSFYNNEISEKSEIFDDQFSVERPDGSNFTLKIRSTKLEDSAMYFCASTTGYNQPQHFGDGTRLSIL.

The rearrangement links TRBV12-5 to TRBJ2-1, with 12 bases matching TRBD2. Germline V CDR1 and CDR2: LGHNT, FRNRAP. Trimming took 2 bases from V and 0 from J; bases not matched to a gene: 5. The CDR3 is 18 residues long. CDR3 bases: TGTGCTAGTGGTTTGTCAGAGACTAGCGGGAGCTCCTACAATGAGCAGTTCTTC. This sequence encodes CASGLSETSGSSYNEQFF. Using reference TRBV12-5 and TRBJ2-1 for the parts outside the CDR3, the full variable domain is DARVTQTPRHKVTEMGQEVTMRCQPILGHNTVFWYRQTMMQGLELLAYFRNRAPLDDSGMPKDRFSAEMPDATLATLKIQPSEPRDSAVYFCASGLSETSGSSYNEQFFGPGTRLTVL.

The chain has TRBV6-6 and TRBJ1-2; 7 nucleotides line up with TRBD1. The CDR3 consists of 15 residues. Germline V gives CDR1 MNHNY, CDR2 SVGAGI (reference sequence). After removal of 9 bases from V and 0 bases from J, the junction contained 10 bases not matched to a gene. The DNA of the CDR3 is TGTGCCAGTAGACAGGGCCTAACAGCTAACTATGGCTACACCTTC. Protein product: CASRQGLTANYGYTF.

The chain carries TRBV5-6 and TRBJ2-7; tentatively, D is TRBD1 (5 bases). The CDR3 has 12 amino acids. V was pared by 4 bases and J by 5 bases, with 10 bases between. Germline values: CDR1 SGHDT, CDR2 YYEEEE. This chain's CDR3 is CASSLQVDEQYF. The CDR3 DNA follows: TGTGCCAGCAGCCTACAGGTGGACGAGCAGTACTTC.

The genes are TRBV5-1 and TRBJ1-3; D not certain. The V end was cut by 5 bases, the J end by 0 bases, with 9 bases between. Germline CDR1 is SGHRS and CDR2 is YFSETQ. The CDR3 contains 14 residues. CDR3 nucleotide sequence: TGCGCCAGCAGGCCAGGAAGCTCTGGAAACACCATATATTTT. It codes for CASRPGSSGNTIYF. The full variable domain, with the rest looked up from reference TRBV5-1 and TRBJ1-3, is KAGVTQTPRYLIKTRGQQVTLSCSPISGHRSVSWYQQTPGQGLQFLFEYFSETQRNKGNFPGRFSGRQFSNSRSEMNVSTLELGDSALYLCASRPGSSGNTIYFGEGSWLTVV.

This clone appeared once. The chain has TRBV2 and TRBJ2-6, with D uncertain. Per germline, CDR1 SNHLY and CDR2 FYNNEI. V was shortened by 7 bases and J by 2 bases, with 9 bases between the two germline ends. The CDR3 contains 14 residues. The CDR3 nucleotides read TGTGCCAGCATGTTAGAGGCTGGGGCCAACGTCCTGACTTTC. The encoded protein is CASMLEAGANVLTF.

In DNA, the CDR3 is TGCGCCAGCAGCCAAGACGGGGGGCATCCCCTAAGGCAGTTCTTC. The encoded protein is CASSQDGGHPLRQFF. This chain joins TRBV4-3 and TRBJ2-1, with D perhaps matching TRBD2 (7 bases). V lost 0 bases to trimming and J lost 12 bases, with 18 bases between them. The germline V gene encodes CDR1 LGHNA and CDR2 YSLEER. This CDR3 comprises 15 residues.

The gene calls are TRBV2 and TRBJ2-3, with D perhaps matching TRBD2 (5 bases). The CDR3 spans 14 residues. Germline CDR1 SNHLY, CDR2 FYNNEI. V lost 4 bases to trimming and J lost 7 bases, with 15 bases between them. In DNA form, the CDR3 reads TGTGCCAGCAGTGGTGGGCTTGGGGAGAATACGCAGTATTTT. Residues: CASSGGLGENTQYF. The full variable domain, its missing parts supplied by reference TRBV2 and TRBJ2-3, is EPEVTQTPSHQVTQMGQEVILRCVPISNHLYFYWYRQILGQKVEFLVSFYNNEISEKSEIFDDQFSVERPDGSNFTLKIRSTKLEDSAMYFCASSGGLGENTQYFGPGTRLTVL.

This clone was observed a handful of times. The chain carries TRBV5-8 and TRBJ2-5; 8 bases are a match to TRBD2. Germline V gene sequence: CDR1 SGHTS, CDR2 YDEGEE. The CDR3 covers 15 residues. Germline trimming cut 4 bases from V and 5 bases from J; bases unmatched to any gene: 10. The CDR3 DNA is TGTGCCAGCAGCCGGGAGGGGTTATCTGGGGAGACCCAGTACTTC. It is translated as CASSREGLSGETQYF. Variable domain in full (rest from reference TRBV5-8 and TRBJ2-5): EAGVTQSPTHLIKTRGQQATLRCSPISGHTSVYWYQQALGLGLQFLLWYDEGEERNRGNFPPRFSGRQFPNYSSELNVNALELEDSALYLCASSREGLSGETQYFGPGTRLLVL.

The genes are TRBV6-1 and TRBJ1-3; 9 bases agree with TRBD1. J lost 1 base, V lost 10 bases, and 8 bases had no gene match. The CDR3 contains 15 residues. Germline assignment: CDR1 MNHNS and CDR2 SASEGT. The CDR3 nucleotides read TGTGCCACTAATCGACAGGGGGGTTCTGGAAACACCATATATTTT. Translation: CATNRQGGSGNTIYF.

The V and J genes are TRBV5-4 and TRBJ2-7, with TRBD1 as a possible D gene (5 bases). Germline V gene data show CDR1 as SGHNT and CDR2 as YYREEE (reference sequence). Trimming left V 0 bases short and J 1 base short, with 14 bases between. The CDR3 extends over 16 amino acids. In DNA form, the CDR3 reads TGTGCCAGCAGCTTGGAAGGGGTTTCTATTTCCTACGAGCAGTACTTC. Translating gives CASSLEGVSISYEQYF.

The CDR3 sequence is CASSLDGWPGELFF. Here the CDR3 DNA reads TGTGCCAGCAGTTTAGACGGGTGGCCCGGGGAGCTGTTTTTT. The genes are TRBV27 and TRBJ2-2; D not certain. V gave up 2 bases and J gave up 6 bases, with 10 bases separating them. Germline loops: CDR1 MNHEY, CDR2 SMNVEV (reference sequence). CDR3 length: 14 amino acids.

This chain joins TRBV2 and TRBJ2-1; possibly TRBD2 for D (7 bases). CDR3 length equals 15 residues. The germline CDR1 and CDR2 sequences are SNHLY and FYNNEI. V gave up 6 bases and J gave up 10 bases, with 22 bases separating them. CDR3 loop: CASREGGDPSREQFF. The CDR3 region has the DNA TGTGCCAGCAGGGAGGGGGGGGACCCATCTCGGGAGCAGTTCTTC.

The V and J genes are TRBV29-1 and TRBJ1-1; D uncertain. This CDR3 is 11 amino acids long. The germline CDR1 and CDR2 sequences are SQVTM and ANQGSEA. Trimming took 3 bases from V and 6 from J, leaving 8 bases between them. CDR3 nucleotides: TGCAGCGTTGAGAGGTCCCCTGAAGCTTTCTTT. This gives the protein CSVERSPEAFF.

V gene TRBV6-1 combines with J gene TRBJ1-1, with TRBD1 as a possible D gene (5 bases). This CDR3 has 14 residues. V lost 7 bases, J lost 8 bases, and 20 bases lay in between. CDR1 is MNHNS, CDR2 SASEGT, per germline. CDR3 sequence (DNA): TGTGCCAGCAAAGGGACTGCAGACCCCATAGAAGCTTTCTTT. This gives the protein CASKGTADPIEAFF.

This clone turned up a few times. This sample also contains other DNA sequences that code for the same CDR3. V and J are TRBV29-1 and TRBJ1-2; TRBD1 agrees at 8 bases. J gave up 2 bases and V 6 bases, and 5 bases lay outside the gene matches. CDR1 is SQVTM, CDR2 ANQGSEA, per germline. The CDR3 length is 13 residues. CDR3 sequence reads: CSVLQGGNYGYTF. CDR3 sequence (DNA): TGCAGCGTCTTACAGGGGGGGAACTATGGCTACACCTTC.

This chain connects TRBV28 to TRBJ1-2, with TRBD1 matching 9 bases. J lost 8 bases, V lost 3 bases, and 10 bases had no gene match. Germline V gene data show CDR1 as MDHEN and CDR2 as SYDVKM. CDR3 size: 15 residues. As DNA, the CDR3 is TGTGCCAGCAGTTTGTACAGGGGGCATAATGTGGGCTACACCTTC. This encodes CASSLYRGHNVGYTF.